Below are 32 T cell receptor beta chains sequenced from a single sample in a study of response to subunit inactivated influenza vaccine (dated by TCRdb to about 2018). The sample's time point, from its label and the paper: 45 to 55 days after influenza vaccine administration. Library prep was done by RT-PCR. These reads were obtained on an Illumina HiSeq 2500. TCRdb reworked the public reads: Q25 trimming with fastp, MiXCR clone assembly, productive beta chains retained. Identical CDR3 protein sequences are pooled into one entry, listed with their most common genes and DNA. This sample comprises about 530,000 distinct CDR3 sequences, about an eighth of them detected only once. Over 10% of the sample rests with the top ten. The sample consisted of PBMCs from blood, taken 40 to 50 days after vaccination. These receptors all stem from a man aged 45-65 years who received an inactivated influenza vaccine. Donor details come from another sample of the same person, matched by shared clones.

This clonotype was picked up a small number of times. The rearrangement links TRBV5-1 to TRBJ2-7; no firm D call. V was clipped by 1 base and J by 6 bases, with 8 bases between them. The germline V gene has CDR1 SGHRS and CDR2 YFSETQ. The CDR3 has 12 amino acids. The CDR3 here is CASSLNLREQYF. The CDR3 coding sequence is TGCGCCAGCAGCTTGAACTTGCGCGAGCAGTACTTC.

The chain is built from TRBV18 and TRBJ2-5; 7 bases fit TRBD1. Germline lookup yields CDR1 KGHSH and CDR2 LQKENI. The CDR3 is made up of 16 amino acids. V shed 2 bases, J shed 0 bases, and the junction held 6 bases outside the gene matches. CDR3: CASSPSARGYQETQYF. The CDR3 DNA reads as TGTGCCAGCTCACCATCGGCCAGGGGGTACCAAGAGACCCAGTACTTC.

The V and J genes are TRBV7-2 and TRBJ2-7; 8 bases agree with TRBD1. The CDR3 contains 17 residues. Germline V gene sequence: CDR1 SGHTA, CDR2 FQGNSA. J was trimmed by 2 bases and V by 2 bases; bases with no gene match: 11. This CDR3 reads CASSLRSVSGGPYEQYF. The DNA of the CDR3 is TGTGCCAGCAGCTTACGCTCTGTGTCAGGGGGCCCCTACGAGCAGTACTTC.

This clonotype was seen a few times. The rearrangement uses TRBV12-3 or TRBV12-4 and TRBJ1-5; 7 nucleotides align to TRBD1. There are 15 residues in the CDR3. The V segment lost 5 bases and the J segment 7 bases; nucleotides outside the gene matches: 11. The CDR3 here is CASSPPDRVGQPQHF. In DNA form, the CDR3 reads TGTGCCAGCAGTCCCCCAGACAGGGTTGGCCAGCCCCAGCATTTT.

This clonotype was counted between two and nine times. The chain has TRBV6-1 and TRBJ1-2; 9 bases line up with TRBD1. V dropped 2 bases and J dropped 4; count of bases not matched to a gene: 8. CDR3 length: 16 amino acids. Per germline, CDR1 MNHNS and CDR2 SASEGT. In DNA form, the CDR3 reads TGTGCCAGCAGTGAATTTCCCGGGACAGGGCCCTATGGCTACACCTTC. As protein: CASSEFPGTGPYGYTF.

This clonotype was found a few times. The chain employs TRBV10-3 and TRBJ2-6; maybe TRBD1 (5 bases). Germline V gene data show CDR1 as ENHRY and CDR2 as SYGVKD. The CDR3 has 14 amino acids. Trimming left V 4 bases short and J 2 bases short, with 6 bases between. DNA of the CDR3: TGTGCCATCAGTGCAGGGCCTGGGGCCAACGTCCTGACTTTC. This gives the protein CAISAGPGANVLTF.

The chain is built from TRBV27 and TRBJ2-5; D perhaps matches TRBD1 (6 bases). V lost 6 bases to trimming and J lost 1 base, with 15 bases between them. Germline-derived CDR1 and CDR2 are MNHEY and SMNVEV (reference sequence). This CDR3 spans 15 amino acids. CDR3 nucleotides: TGTGCCAGCAGCTCGGCAGGGGCTACCCAAGAGACCCAGTACTTC. This translates into CASSSAGATQETQYF.

The genes are TRBV29-1 and TRBJ2-2; tentatively, D is TRBD1 (5 bases). Germline CDR1 and CDR2: SQVTM and ANQGSEA. This CDR3 region has 13 residues. V lost 4 bases and J 0 bases, leaving 6 bases between the germline ends. This CDR3 reads CSVGQPNTGELFF. The CDR3 DNA is TGCAGCGTTGGACAGCCGAACACCGGGGAGCTGTTTTTT.

This clonotype was found a few times. V is TRBV29-1 and J is TRBJ1-5, with a weak D call TRBD1 (5 bases). The CDR3 runs 13 residues. Germline V gives CDR1 SQVTM, CDR2 ANQGSEA. V lost 6 bases and J lost 2, with 11 bases in between. Here the CDR3 DNA reads TGCAGCGTCGCTGGGGGGGGCAATCAGCCCCAGCATTTT. It specifies CSVAGGGNQPQHF.

This clonotype has more than one count but fewer than ten. The V call is TRBV10-3, the J call TRBJ1-1, with D unclear. The germline CDR1 and CDR2 sequences are ENHRY and SYGVKD. Trimming took 7 bases from V and 8 from J, leaving 14 bases between them. The length of the CDR3 is 12 residues. CDR3 amino acids: CAIKLGSGEAFF. The CDR3 nucleotides read TGTGCCATCAAGTTGGGGTCCGGGGAAGCTTTCTTT.

There are many counts of this clonotype. V usage is TRBV29-1 and J usage is TRBJ2-7; D is ambiguous. This CDR3 has 13 residues. Germline lookup yields CDR1 SQVTM and CDR2 ANQGSEA. The ends were cut back, 4 bases at V and 0 bases at J, with 10 bases in the middle. CDR3 nucleotide sequence: TGCAGCGTTGTTCACCCAAGCTCCTACGAGCAGTACTTC. Protein: CSVVHPSSYEQYF.

This clonotype has more than one count but fewer than ten. The chain combines TRBV7-2 with TRBJ1-3; D call uncertain. Trimming cost V 7 bases and J 3 bases, with 13 bases left between them. Germline V gene sequence: CDR1 SGHTA, CDR2 FQGNSA. The CDR3 has 14 amino acids. The CDR3 loop reads CASTLTVFGNTIYF. The CDR3 coding sequence is TGTGCCAGCACCCTAACAGTATTTGGAAACACCATATATTTT.

Regarding this clonotype: At one of its ends the junction is not consistent with the germline gene, which may arise from a read error. The chain recombines TRBV5-1 with TRBJ2-5; no clear D. CDR3 length: 15 residues. CDR1 SGHRS and CDR2 YFSETQ come from the germline V gene. The CDR3 nucleotides are TGCGTCAGCAGCTCGGCGGTGGCGGAACAAGAGACCCAGTACTTC. As protein: CVSSSAVAEQETQYF.

This clonotype was counted only a few times. The gene calls are TRBV11-2 and TRBJ2-7; D tentatively reads TRBD1 or TRBD2 (5 bases each). Germline-derived CDR1 and CDR2 are SGHAT and FQNNGV. The V gene lost 2 bases and the J gene lost 0 bases, with 11 bases spanning the gap. The CDR3 sequence is 15 residues long. The CDR3 nucleotides read TGTGCCAGCAGCTTAAATCCTGGGGGCTCCTACGAGCAGTACTTC. This translates into CASSLNPGGSYEQYF.

This clonotype was seen repeatedly, ten times or more. The chain uses TRBV5-1 and TRBJ2-1; no definite D call. Germline CDR1 reads SGHRS; CDR2 reads YFSETQ. V lost 3 bases to trimming and J lost 7 bases, with 11 bases between them. The CDR3 length is 13 residues. The CDR3 sequence is CASSWTNSNEQFF. The CDR3 DNA follows: TGCGCCAGCAGCTGGACCAACAGTAATGAGCAGTTCTTC.

This clonotype was seen ten or more times. This sequence joins TRBV7-9 and TRBJ2-1; possible D gene TRBD1, 6 bases. This CDR3 has 12 amino acids. Trimming took off 6 bases at V and 3 bases at J, with 6 bases between the two ends. Germline CDR1 is SEHNR and CDR2 is FQNEAQ (reference sequence). For the CDR3, the DNA is TGTGCCAGCAGGGACAGCTACAATGAGCAGTTCTTC. Residues: CASRDSYNEQFF.

This chain connects TRBV7-2 to TRBJ2-7; D is unresolved. Per the germline V gene, CDR1 is SGHTA and CDR2 is FQGNSA. V lost 5 bases and J lost 0, with 5 bases in between. The CDR3 totals 12 residues. CDR3 residues: CASSAYSYEQYF. DNA for the CDR3: TGTGCCAGCAGCGCCTACTCCTACGAGCAGTACTTC.

This clonotype was seen ten or more times. The chain carries TRBV29-1 and TRBJ2-7; D tentatively reads TRBD1 or TRBD2 (5 bases each). The V end was cut by 5 bases, the J end by 3 bases, with 14 bases between. In germline, CDR1 is SQVTM, CDR2 ANQGSEA. There are 13 residues in the CDR3. Written as DNA, the CDR3 is TGCAGCGTTTTTGACGGGGCCTACTACGAGCAGTACTTC. The encoded protein is CSVFDGAYYEQYF.

V is TRBV9 and J is TRBJ2-7, with D perhaps given as TRBD1 or TRBD2 (5 bases each). V lost 5 bases and J lost 7, with 22 bases in between. The CDR3 sequence is 15 residues long. The germline V gene encodes CDR1 SGDLS and CDR2 YYNGEE. The CDR3 reads CASSLGTSREWEQYF. The CDR3 DNA reads TGTGCCAGCAGTTTAGGGACCTCCCGAGAATGGGAGCAGTACTTC.

This clonotype showed up many times. The chain employs TRBV7-9 and TRBJ1-1, with D perhaps matching TRBD1 (5 bases). Trimming took 5 bases from V and 6 from J, leaving 10 bases between them. The V gene's germline CDR1 is SEHNR and CDR2 FQNEAQ (reference sequence). The CDR3 consists of 12 residues. The CDR3 nucleotides read TGTGCCAGCAGCCCAGGGTTTCCTGAAGCTTTCTTT. This gives the protein CASSPGFPEAFF. Full variable domain (remainder filled in from reference TRBV7-9 and TRBJ1-1): DTGVSQNPRHKITKRGQNVTFRCDPISEHNRLYWYRQTLGQGPEFLTYFQNEAQLEKSRLLSDRFSAERPKGSFSTLEIQRTEQGDSAMYLCASSPGFPEAFFGQGTRLTVV.

This clonotype showed up many times. The rearrangement uses TRBV5-1 and TRBJ2-1, with 10 nucleotides matching TRBD2. This CDR3 is 14 amino acids long. The junction had 6 bases not matched to a gene; V was cut back by 4 bases and J by 8 bases. CDR1 and CDR2 (germline): SGHRS, YFSETQ. The CDR3 sequence: CASSQSGTSDEQFF. The DNA of the CDR3 is TGCGCCAGCAGCCAGTCCGGGACTAGCGATGAGCAGTTCTTC.

This clonotype was detected only a few times. This rearrangement joins TRBV6-5 to TRBJ2-5, with TRBD1 matching 9 bases. Germline lookup yields CDR1 MNHEY and CDR2 SVGAGI. The CDR3 runs 14 residues. V lost 2 bases and J lost 5; bases outside the gene matches: 3. The CDR3 DNA follows: TGTGCCAGCAGTTACCTCGGACAGGGGGAGACCCAGTACTTC. This encodes CASSYLGQGETQYF.

In the case of this clonotype: The junction shows a germline mismatch at one end, possibly a read error. The CDR3 protein is CASSSGGDYQQYF. In DNA form, the CDR3 reads TGTGCCAGCAGTTCAGGGGGCGACTACCAGCAGTACTTC. The rearrangement joins TRBV28 to TRBJ2-7, with 8 bases matching TRBD1. The CDR3 loop spans 13 amino acids. Germline values: CDR1 MDHEN, CDR2 SYDVKM. Filled out from reference TRBV28 and TRBJ2-7, the complete variable domain reads DVKVTQSSRYLVKRTGEKVFLECVQDMDHENMFWYRQDPGLGLRLIYFSYDVKMKEKGDIPEGYSVSREKKERFSLILESASTNQTSMYLCASSSGGDYQQYFGPGTRLTVT.

In this sample, this clonotype turned up a few times. The rearrangement joins TRBV14 to TRBJ1-1, with a weak D call TRBD1 (6 bases). The V and J ends lost 5 bases and 2 bases respectively, with 15 bases between them. Germline values: CDR1 SGHDN, CDR2 FVKESK. The CDR3 is made up of 15 amino acids. The CDR3 loop is CASSDQGWKNTEAFF. The CDR3 nucleotides are TGTGCCAGCAGCGACCAGGGGTGGAAAAACACTGAAGCTTTCTTT.

There are many counts of this clonotype. The chain has TRBV29-1 and TRBJ2-3; perhaps D is TRBD1 or TRBD2 (5 bases each). Germline V gene lookup returns CDR1 SQVTM and CDR2 ANQGSEA. This CDR3 has 14 amino acids. Trimming pared 6 bases from V and 4 bases from J, leaving 17 bases between. The CDR3: CSVGAAGRADTQYF. CDR3 DNA sequence: TGCAGCGTCGGCGCGGCAGGGCGGGCAGATACGCAGTATTTT.

This chain connects TRBV12-3 or TRBV12-4 to TRBJ1-1; the D gene is possibly TRBD1 (6 bases). V shed 7 bases and J shed 1 base, with 7 bases lying between them. The CDR3 is made up of 12 amino acids. Written as DNA, the CDR3 is TGTGCCAGCACCAGGGGGAACACTGAAGCTTTCTTT. It translates to CASTRGNTEAFF.

V is TRBV6-6 and J is TRBJ2-7; 7 bases map to TRBD1. Germline V lookup: CDR1 MNHNY, CDR2 SVGAGI (reference sequence). After removal of 5 bases from V and 6 bases from J, the junction contained 4 bases not matched to a gene. The length of the CDR3 is 12 residues. The CDR3 nucleotides are TGTGCCAGCAGTACAACAGGGGCCGAGCAGTACTTC. It is translated as CASSTTGAEQYF.

This clonotype was detected ten times or more. V and J are TRBV10-3 and TRBJ1-2; no clear D gene. The V gene lost 8 bases and the J gene lost 7 bases, with 14 bases spanning the gap. From germline, CDR1 is ENHRY and CDR2 SYGVKD. The length of the CDR3 is 12 residues. The CDR3 sequence: CAIGLQRSGYTF. CDR3 coding DNA: TGTGCCATCGGGCTTCAGAGGTCTGGCTACACCTTC.

The chain uses TRBV12-3 or TRBV12-4 and TRBJ2-2, with D maybe TRBD1 (5 bases). This CDR3 region has 15 residues. Trimming shortened V by 5 bases and J by 1 base, and 11 bases separated the two germline ends. The CDR3 here is CASSLTVRNTGELFF. As DNA, the CDR3 is TGTGCCAGCAGTCTGACAGTTAGGAACACCGGGGAGCTGTTTTTT.

This clonotype was found a few times. The chain recombines TRBV20-1 with TRBJ2-7, with D possibly being TRBD2 (6 bases). V was cut by 1 base and J by 0 bases, with 13 bases left in between. The germline CDR1 and CDR2 sequences are DFQATT and SNEGSKA (reference sequence). The CDR3 contains 15 residues. The CDR3: CSARVAAGNSYEQYF. The CDR3 DNA is TGCAGTGCTAGAGTAGCGGCAGGGAACTCCTACGAGCAGTACTTC.

This clonotype has only a few counts. The chain links TRBV7-2 to TRBJ2-5, with TRBD2 identical over 15 bases. CDR1 is SGHTA and CDR2 is FQGNSA in the germline V gene. The CDR3 is made up of 14 amino acids. V gave up 6 bases and J gave up 7 bases; unmatched junction bases: 3. Here the CDR3 reads CASSPGLAGGTQYF. The CDR3 bases are TGTGCCAGCAGTCCGGGACTAGCGGGAGGGACCCAGTACTTC.

This clonotype was observed many times. The gene calls are TRBV7-8 and TRBJ1-2; TRBD1 agrees at 7 bases. This CDR3 spans 16 amino acids. Germline CDR1 SGHVS, CDR2 FQNEAQ. Trimming removed 4 bases from V and 4 bases from J; junction bases left unmatched: 12. CDR3 DNA sequence: TGTGCCAGCAGCTCAATTAAAAGGACAGGCGGCTATGGCTACACCTTC. Residues: CASSSIKRTGGYGYTF.